One sample yielded the 3 T cell receptor beta chains listed below, sequenced in a study of graft-versus-host responses after intestinal transplantation. No antigen has been identified for these receptors. Method: immunoSEQ multiplex PCR; TCRdb's copy keeps in-frame clones and lacks some. The sample contains about 93,000 clones, roughly 80% of which appear only once. The source material was unstimulated CD4+ T cells sorted from spleen or lymph node cells, sampled before intestinal transplant. The receptors were sampled from a human donor who received an intestinal transplant.

The CDR3 DNA follows: TGTGCCAGCAGCTCGGGGGGCGCGGGTGGGGCCAACGTCCTGACTTTC. Its translation is CASSSGGAGGANVLTF. This chain links TRBV13 with TRBJ2-6, with D tentatively TRBD2 (7 bases). Trimming stripped 4 bases from V and 3 bases from J, with 13 bases between. This CDR3 is 16 amino acids long. Germline loops: CDR1 PRHDT, CDR2 FYEKMQ (reference sequence). The complete variable domain, with remaining parts taken from reference TRBV13 and TRBJ2-6, reads AAGVIQSPRHLIKEKRETATLKCYPIPRHDTVYWYQQGPGQDPQFLISFYEKMQSDKGSIPDRFSAQQFSDYHSELNMSSLELGDSALYFCASSSGGAGGANVLTFGAGSRLTVL.

The chain carries TRBV5-5 and TRBJ2-7; tentative D call: TRBD1 (5 bases). The CDR3 is made up of 14 amino acids. Trimming pared 2 bases from V and 1 base from J, leaving 10 bases between. Per germline, CDR1 SGHKS and CDR2 YYEKEE (reference sequence). For the CDR3, the DNA is TGTGCCAGCAGCTTCCAGGGTATATCCTACGAGCAGTACTTC. The encoded protein is CASSFQGISYEQYF.

Only a few counts were recorded for this clone. This chain uses TRBV30 with TRBJ2-7; 10 bases line up with TRBD2. With 2 bases clipped from V and 0 bases from J, the junction kept 4 bases outside the gene matches. Germline V gene lookup returns CDR1 GTSNPN and CDR2 SVGIG (reference sequence). The CDR3 is 15 residues long. CDR3: CAWSTLAGPSYEQYF. CDR3 nucleotides: TGTGCCTGGAGTACACTAGCGGGGCCCTCCTACGAGCAGTACTTC. Full variable domain (missing parts from reference TRBV30 and TRBJ2-7): SQTIHQWPATLVQPVGSPLSLECTVEGTSNPNLYWYRQAAGRGLQLLFYSVGIGQISSEVPQNLSASRPQDRQFILSSKKLLLSDSGFYLCAWSTLAGPSYEQYFGPGTRLTVT.